This T cell receptor beta chain was recovered during a study of OX40 agonist ivuxolimab in advanced cancers. Overall study context: Ivuxolimab was administered intravenously to patients at 0.01 to 10 mg/kg every 2 weeks. Study results and caveats: Clonal expansion was seen in CD4+ and CD8+ blood T cells by week 6 at 0.1 to 3.0 mg/kg. Expanded clones were, on average, more numerous in CD8+ T cells than in CD4+.

Unmatched junction bases numbered 3, after V lost 6 bases and J lost 4 bases. The CDR3 loop spans 12 amino acids. Germline V gene data show CDR1 as SQVTM and CDR2 as ANQGSEA. This clone was counted between two and nine times. The antigen remains unidentified. Only in-frame clones appear in the TCRdb table, and some are missing; sequencing was by immunoSEQ multiplex PCR. The data show about 78,000 clones, roughly 92% seen once. The chain employs TRBV29-1 and TRBJ1-5, with TRBD1 identical over 7 bases. This sequence was found in an adult with an advanced solid tumor such as melanoma, head and neck, liver or kidney cancer. This material consisted of CD4+ or CD8+ T cells sorted from blood, taken in a trial of the OX40 agonist ivuxolimab. DNA of the CDR3: TGCAGCGTCCTGACAGGGAATCAGCCCCAGCATTTT. It translates to CSVLTGNQPQHF.